This record covers a single T cell receptor beta chain. In its sample, this clone was seen a few times. Its cognate antigen has yet to be identified. Base qualities are not at hand, and no much larger clone is one base apart. The time point tag for this specimen amounts to: less than 25 weeks on oral tofacitinib. The sample's treatment or condition label, decoded: oral pan-JAK inhibitor, 5-10 mg twice daily. Peripheral blood and lesional scalp punch biopsies were obtained from patients with alopecia areata. After PBMCs were isolated by density centrifugation and stained for CD3, CD4 and CD8, a FACSAria was used to sort CD4+ and CD8+ T cells. CDR1 PRHDT and CDR2 FYEKMQ were looked up in the germline V gene (reference sequence). The CDR3 measures 13 amino acids from cysteine to phenylalanine. Left in the record is the CDR3 DNA by itself, 39 bases read in frame from the first base. V is clipped by 5 bases and J by 1 base, and the sequence between their germline boundaries is 8 bases long.

Libraries were built with the immunoSEQ multiplex PCR assay. To provide template for TCR sequencing, every sample had RNA extracted and reverse transcribed into cDNA. SuperScript III was used for first-strand cDNA synthesis, primed with a 2:1 mix of oligo-dT and random hexamers. A synthetic immune receptor repertoire was used to gauge amplification bias, and whatever bias remained was removed computationally. In the source study's methods: Raw reads were preprocessed to remove errors, and CDR3 was defined by IMGT conventions from the conserved cysteine to phenylalanine. Clonality was calculated as 1 minus Shannon entropy normalized by log2 of the number of productive unique TCRs. CD4 or CD8 identity of scalp clones was inferred by cross-referencing scalp TCRbeta sequences with sorted blood CD4 and CD8 repertoires. The table was pulled from immuneACCESS by TCRdb, which kept in-frame rearrangements only. Such tables lose some clones; where checked, under half of the loss comes from unresolved V genes, and the rest has no known cause. V, J and clone size were drawn from that table, and D and trimming were deduced from the DNA. In this sample the table shows 90,000 or so clones, roughly 45% of which occur a single time. Around 18% of the sample is taken by the ten largest.

This entry belongs to a study of CD8+ T cells in alopecia areata (dated by TCRdb to between 2018 and 2020). Looking at the study overall: Treated patients were enrolled in an open-label pilot trial of oral tofacitinib at 5 to 10 mg twice daily for moderate-to-severe alopecia areata. Tofacitinib was given for 6 to 18 months, followed by 6 months of follow-up off drug to assess delayed response and recurrence. The SALT score, which quantifies the percentage of affected scalp surface area, was used to measure disease severity in treated patients. The study used high-throughput TCRbeta sequencing to examine T cell clonal expansion in alopecia areata, in both the C3H/HeJ mouse model and human patients. On the human side, TCRbeta sequencing was run on scalp tissue and on sorted CD4+ and CD8+ peripheral blood T cells from healthy controls and from alopecia areata patients with either patchy or totalis/universalis disease. Tofacitinib-treated patients had biopsies at baseline and at 4 and 24 weeks of treatment, with a later scalp biopsy in several patients. Scalp clonality was compared among normal scalp (n=4), patchy alopecia areata scalp (n=8), and alopecia totalis/universalis scalp (n=8). RNA came from the PAXgene miRNA kit for fixed scalp, the miRNeasy kit for PBMCs, and the RNeasy kit for mouse skin. TCRbeta CDR3 regions were amplified by immunoSEQ multiplex PCR with 35 Vbeta forward and 13 Jbeta reverse primers.

Overall results and qualifications from the work: With tofacitinib, both scalp clonality and the number of expanded CD8+ clones among the top 100 scalp clones went down significantly. Compared with normal scalp, lesional scalp, particularly in alopecia totalis/universalis, had higher clonality and more expanded CD8+ clones, which suggests antigenic drive. Scalp TCR repertoire analysis is complicated because resident alphabeta T cells in normal human skin are also sequenced, whereas mouse skin is dominated by gammadelta T cells. Compared with mice, TCR sequences shared between patients were less clear, possibly partly because of HLA diversity across the patient population. Because the treated cohort was small and included a single nonresponder, larger studies are needed to assess links between baseline CD8+ expansion and response. During tofacitinib treatment, many expanded lesional clones remained in scalp and blood, and this persistence may partly explain relapse after treatment is stopped.

Here the chain combines TRBV13 and TRBJ1-1; possibly the D gene is TRBD1, per 5 matching bases. This TCR derives from a human donor with alopecia areata. The sequencing here drew on CD8+ T cells sorted from blood, taken at week 24, from a patient treated with tofacitinib. The CDR3 region has the sequence CASSPGGNTEAFF. The DNA sequence reads TGTGCCAGCAGCCCGGGGGGGAACACTGAAGCTTTCTTT.